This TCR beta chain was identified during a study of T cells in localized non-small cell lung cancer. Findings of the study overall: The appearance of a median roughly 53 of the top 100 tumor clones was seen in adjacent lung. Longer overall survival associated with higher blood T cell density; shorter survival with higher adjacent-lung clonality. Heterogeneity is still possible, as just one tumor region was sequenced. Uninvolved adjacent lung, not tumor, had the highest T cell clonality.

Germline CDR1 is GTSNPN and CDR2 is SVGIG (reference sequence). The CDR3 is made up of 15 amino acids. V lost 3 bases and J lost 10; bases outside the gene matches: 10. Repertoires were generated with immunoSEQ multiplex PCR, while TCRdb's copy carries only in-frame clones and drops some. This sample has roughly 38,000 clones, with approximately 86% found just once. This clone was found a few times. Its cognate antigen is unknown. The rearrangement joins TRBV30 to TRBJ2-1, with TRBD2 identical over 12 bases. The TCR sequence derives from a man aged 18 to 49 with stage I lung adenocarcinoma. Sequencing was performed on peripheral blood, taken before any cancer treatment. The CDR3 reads CAWSRLGTSGREQFF. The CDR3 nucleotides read TGTGCCTGGAGCCGCCTCGGGACTAGCGGGCGGGAGCAGTTCTTC.